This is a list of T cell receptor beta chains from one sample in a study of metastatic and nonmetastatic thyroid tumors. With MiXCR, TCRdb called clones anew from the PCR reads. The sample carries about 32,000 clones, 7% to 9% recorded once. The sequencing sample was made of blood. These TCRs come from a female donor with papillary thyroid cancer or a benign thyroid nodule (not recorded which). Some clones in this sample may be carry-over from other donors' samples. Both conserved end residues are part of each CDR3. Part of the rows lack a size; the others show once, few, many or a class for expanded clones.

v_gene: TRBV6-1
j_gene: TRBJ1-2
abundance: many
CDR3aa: CASSDRGVHYGYTF

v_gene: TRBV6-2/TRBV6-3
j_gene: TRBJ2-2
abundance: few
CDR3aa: CASRQLAGATGELFF

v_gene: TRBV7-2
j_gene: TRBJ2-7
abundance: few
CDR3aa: CASSLPNLEQYF

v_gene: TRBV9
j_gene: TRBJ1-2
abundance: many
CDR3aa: CASSQGNYGYTF

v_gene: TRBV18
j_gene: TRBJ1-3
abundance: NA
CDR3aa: CASSLIRQEGNTIYF

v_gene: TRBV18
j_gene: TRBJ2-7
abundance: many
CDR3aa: CASSPGQGEGEQYF

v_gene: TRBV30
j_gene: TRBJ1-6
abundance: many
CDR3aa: CACRWYNSPLHF

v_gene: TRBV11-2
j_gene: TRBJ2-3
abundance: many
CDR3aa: CASSLAGDDTQYF

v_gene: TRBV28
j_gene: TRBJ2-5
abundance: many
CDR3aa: CASTGTGQGNQETQYF

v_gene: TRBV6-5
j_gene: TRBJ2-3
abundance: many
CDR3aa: CASSYGQGATDTQYF

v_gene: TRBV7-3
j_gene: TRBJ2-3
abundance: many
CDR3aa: CASSPLAGGADTQYF

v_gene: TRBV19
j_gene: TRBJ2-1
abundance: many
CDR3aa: CASSKGQGFYNEQFF

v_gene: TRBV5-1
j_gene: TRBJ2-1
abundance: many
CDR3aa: CASSLVGSSYNEQFF

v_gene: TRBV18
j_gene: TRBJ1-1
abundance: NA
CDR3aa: CASSPRQGNTEAFF

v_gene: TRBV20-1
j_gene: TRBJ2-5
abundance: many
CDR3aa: CSARDSFDPTETQYF

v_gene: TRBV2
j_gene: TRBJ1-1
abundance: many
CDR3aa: CASSKAGQGSAFF

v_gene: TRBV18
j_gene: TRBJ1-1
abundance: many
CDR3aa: CASLGMAGTEAFF

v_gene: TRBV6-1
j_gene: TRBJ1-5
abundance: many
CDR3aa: CASSYTGLENQPQHF

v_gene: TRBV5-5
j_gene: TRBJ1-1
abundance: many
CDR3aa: CASSYSGTGGDEAFF

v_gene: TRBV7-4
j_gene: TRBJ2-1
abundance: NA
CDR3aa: CASRLAPSNSEQFF

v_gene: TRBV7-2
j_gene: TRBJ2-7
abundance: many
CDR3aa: CASSLMAYEQYF

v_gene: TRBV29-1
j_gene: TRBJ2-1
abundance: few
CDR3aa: CSAGGGFSYNEQFF

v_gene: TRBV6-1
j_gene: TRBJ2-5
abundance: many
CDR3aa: CASNKRGGQGGIWETQYF

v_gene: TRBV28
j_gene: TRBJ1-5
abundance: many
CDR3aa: CASSPWTGGNQPQHF

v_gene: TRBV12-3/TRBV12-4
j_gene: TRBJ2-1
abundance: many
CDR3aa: CASSSLTGTLNEQFF

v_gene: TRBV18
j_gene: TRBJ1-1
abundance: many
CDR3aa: CASSPDTYTEAFF

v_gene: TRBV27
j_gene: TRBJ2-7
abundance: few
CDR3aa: CASSLGFGLTYEQYF

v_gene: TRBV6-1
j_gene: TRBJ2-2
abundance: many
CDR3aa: CASSEYRTGELFF

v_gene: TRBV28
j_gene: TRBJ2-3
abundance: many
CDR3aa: CASPPLAGMPSKNTDTQYF

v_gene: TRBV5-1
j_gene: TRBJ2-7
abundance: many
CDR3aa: CASSLPTHAYEQYF

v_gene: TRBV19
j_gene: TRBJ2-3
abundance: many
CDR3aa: CASSQGQGTDTQYF

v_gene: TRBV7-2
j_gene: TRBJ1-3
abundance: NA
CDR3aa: CASSATSGNTIYF

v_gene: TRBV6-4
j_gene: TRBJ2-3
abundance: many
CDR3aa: CASSLRAGDTQYF

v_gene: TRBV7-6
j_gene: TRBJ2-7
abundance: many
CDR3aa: CASSLGLAGVYEQYF

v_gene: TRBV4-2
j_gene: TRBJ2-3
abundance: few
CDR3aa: CASSHSPGLASSTDTQYF

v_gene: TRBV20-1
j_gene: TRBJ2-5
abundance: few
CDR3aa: CSACTGLGVTQYF

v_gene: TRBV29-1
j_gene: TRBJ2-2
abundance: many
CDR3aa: CSVPAGGDAGELFF

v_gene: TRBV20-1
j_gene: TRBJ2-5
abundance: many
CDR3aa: CSALWQETQYF

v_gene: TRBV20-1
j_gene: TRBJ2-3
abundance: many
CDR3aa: CSAGPASGFTDTQYF

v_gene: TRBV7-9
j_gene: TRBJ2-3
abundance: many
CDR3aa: CASSDRGPDTQYF

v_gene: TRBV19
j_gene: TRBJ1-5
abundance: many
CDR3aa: CASSTRGGGSNQPQHF

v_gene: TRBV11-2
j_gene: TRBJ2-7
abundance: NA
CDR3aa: CASSLVEGSYEQYF

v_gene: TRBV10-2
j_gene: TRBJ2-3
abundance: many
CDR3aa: CASKQGAGDTQYF

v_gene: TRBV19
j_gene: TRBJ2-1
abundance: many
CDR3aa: CASSIRASSYNEQFF

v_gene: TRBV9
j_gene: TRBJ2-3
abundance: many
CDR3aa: CASSVDVAGGITDTQYF

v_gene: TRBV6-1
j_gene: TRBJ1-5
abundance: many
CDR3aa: CASRAEWGDQPQHF

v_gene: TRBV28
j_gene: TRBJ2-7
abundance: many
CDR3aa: CASTQAGGSYEQYF

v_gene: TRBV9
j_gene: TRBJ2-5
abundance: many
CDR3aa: CASSVMESGTQYF

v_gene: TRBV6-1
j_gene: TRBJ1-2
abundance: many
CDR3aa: CASREGQGGNYGYTF

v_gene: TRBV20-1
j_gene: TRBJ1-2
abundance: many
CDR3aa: CSAWIPTGANYGYTF

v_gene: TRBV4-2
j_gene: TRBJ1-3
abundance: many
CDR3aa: CASSQVVIRPGGSGNTIYF